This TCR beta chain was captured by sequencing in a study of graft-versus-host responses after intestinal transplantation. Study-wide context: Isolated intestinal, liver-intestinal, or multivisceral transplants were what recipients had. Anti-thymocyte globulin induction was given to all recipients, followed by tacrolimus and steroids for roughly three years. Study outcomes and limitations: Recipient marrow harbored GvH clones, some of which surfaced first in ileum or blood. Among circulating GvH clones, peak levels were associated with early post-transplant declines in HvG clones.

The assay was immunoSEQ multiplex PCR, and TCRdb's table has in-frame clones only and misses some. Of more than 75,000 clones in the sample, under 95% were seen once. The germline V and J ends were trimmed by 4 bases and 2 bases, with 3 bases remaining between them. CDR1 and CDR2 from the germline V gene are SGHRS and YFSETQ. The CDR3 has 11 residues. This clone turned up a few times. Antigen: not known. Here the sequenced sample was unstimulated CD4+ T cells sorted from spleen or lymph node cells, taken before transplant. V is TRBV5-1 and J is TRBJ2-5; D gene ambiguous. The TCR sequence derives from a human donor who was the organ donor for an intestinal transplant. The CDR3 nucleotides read TGCGCCAGCAGCGTACAAGAGACCCAGTACTTC. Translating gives CASSVQETQYF.